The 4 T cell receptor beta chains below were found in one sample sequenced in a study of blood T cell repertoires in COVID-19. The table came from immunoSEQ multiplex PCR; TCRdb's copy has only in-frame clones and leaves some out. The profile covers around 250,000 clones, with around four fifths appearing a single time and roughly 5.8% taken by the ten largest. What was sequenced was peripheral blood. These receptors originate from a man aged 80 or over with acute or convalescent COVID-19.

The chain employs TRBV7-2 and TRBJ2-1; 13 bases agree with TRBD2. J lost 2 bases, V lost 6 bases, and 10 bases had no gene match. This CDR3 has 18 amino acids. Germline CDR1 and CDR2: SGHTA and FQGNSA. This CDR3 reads CASSLGQGLAGPYNEQFF. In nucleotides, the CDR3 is TGTGCCAGCAGTCTCGGTCAGGGACTAGCGGGACCCTACAATGAGCAGTTCTTC.

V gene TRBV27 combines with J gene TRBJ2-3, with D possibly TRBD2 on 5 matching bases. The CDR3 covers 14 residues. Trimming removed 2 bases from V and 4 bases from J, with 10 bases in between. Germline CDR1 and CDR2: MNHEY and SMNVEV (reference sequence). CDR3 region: CASSLREYADTQYF. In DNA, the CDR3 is TGTGCCAGCAGTTTAAGGGAGTATGCAGATACGCAGTATTTT.

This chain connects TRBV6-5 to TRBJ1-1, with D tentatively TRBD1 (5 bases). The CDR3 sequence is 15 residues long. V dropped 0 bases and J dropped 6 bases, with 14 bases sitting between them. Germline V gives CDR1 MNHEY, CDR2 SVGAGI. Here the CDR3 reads CASSYSVTVFSEAFF. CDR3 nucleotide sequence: TGTGCCAGCAGTTACTCTGTGACAGTCTTCTCTGAAGCTTTCTTT.

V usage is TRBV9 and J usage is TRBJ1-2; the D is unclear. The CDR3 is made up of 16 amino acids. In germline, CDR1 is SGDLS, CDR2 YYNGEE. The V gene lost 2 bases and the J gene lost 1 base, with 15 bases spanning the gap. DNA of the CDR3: TGTGCCAGCAGCGTTGTCCCAGAAATCTTTAACTATGGCTACACCTTC. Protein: CASSVVPEIFNYGYTF.